This TCR beta chain derives from a study of cytomegalovirus exposure and HLA in healthy donors. This clone was observed a few times. Looked up from germline, CDR1 is KGHSH and CDR2 is LQKENI. Unmatched junction bases numbered 13, after V lost 3 bases and J lost 4 bases. CDR3 length equals 17 residues. The PCR employed 60 Vbeta primers together with 13 Jbeta primers. Assay used: immunoSEQ multiplex PCR; TCRdb lists only in-frame clones, some missing. Of around 210,000 clones detected, roughly 78% appear once; the ten largest clones hold about 0.47%. Sequenced sample: PBMCs. The receptor was isolated from a boy aged 5-17 years in good health and CMV-seronegative. The V call is TRBV18, the J call TRBJ1-1; 8 bases are shared with TRBD1. In DNA, the CDR3 is TGTGCCAGCTCACCCATTCCGGGACAGGCTTCGAGCACTGAAGCTTTCTTT. This encodes CASSPIPGQASSTEAFF.